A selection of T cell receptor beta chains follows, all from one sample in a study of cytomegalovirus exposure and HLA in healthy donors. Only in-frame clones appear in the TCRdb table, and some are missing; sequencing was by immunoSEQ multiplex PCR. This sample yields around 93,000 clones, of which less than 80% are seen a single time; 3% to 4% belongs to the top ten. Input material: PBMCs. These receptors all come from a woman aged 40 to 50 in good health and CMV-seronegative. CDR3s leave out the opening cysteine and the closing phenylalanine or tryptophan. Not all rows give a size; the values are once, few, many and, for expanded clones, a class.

ASSLFPSGPGGGNGYT,TRBJ1-2,NA,TRBV28
ASRPQLAAVRDEQY,TRBJ2-7,NA,TRBV5-4
ASSPGGANEQY,TRBJ2-7,NA,TRBV11-3
ASSDRTETEAF,TRBJ1-1,few,TRBV6-4
ASSFPEPKNIQY,TRBJ2-4,NA,TRBV5-1
ASSLPTGDTQY,TRBJ2-3,NA,TRBV10-1
ASSFAGQNEQF,TRBJ2-1,once,TRBV5-1
RAGLDGYT,TRBJ1-2,once,TRBV20-1
ASSFRRTNEKLF,TRBJ1-4,NA,TRBV13
ASSFLASSYNEQF,TRBJ2-1,NA,TRBV7-9
ASSEGAGGGQPQH,TRBJ1-5,NA,TRBV6-1
ASTTQGVQKLF,TRBJ1-4,NA,TRBV19
ASSSTGVGNTIY,TRBJ1-3,few,TRBV5-6
ASSSRPRGRGQPQH,TRBJ1-5,once,TRBV18
ASSGQGDGNTIY,TRBJ1-3,NA,TRBV5-5
ASYRDRGLRNTEAF,TRBJ1-1,once,TRBV19
ASSLGIGAF,TRBJ1-1,NA,TRBV11-1
ASSLRPVISYEQY,TRBJ2-7,many,TRBV28
ASSVGRVGNTIY,TRBJ1-3,NA,TRBV5-6
ASSASSGASYNEQF,TRBJ2-1,NA,TRBV9
ASSMLASRGPGELF,TRBJ2-2,NA,TRBV19
ASSLVLNRGSSYEQY,TRBJ2-7,few,TRBV5-1
ASSLRRLSTEAF,TRBJ1-1,NA,TRBV5-6
ASSYGEKPEAF,TRBJ1-1,NA,TRBV6-6
ATSPRQGRNIQY,TRBJ2-4,NA,TRBV15
AISESGGREYGYT,TRBJ1-2,NA,TRBV10-3
ASSFEGNTEAF,TRBJ1-1,few,TRBV6-5
ASSVDRGREKLF,TRBJ1-4,NA,TRBV5-6
ASSLVSVQGVEQY,TRBJ2-7,NA,TRBV7-2
ASSYRQGAYNEQF,TRBJ2-1,NA,TRBV4-3
ASSLQGNTEAF,TRBJ1-1,NA,TRBV7-9
ASSPYMWPQH,TRBJ1-5,NA,TRBV5-4
ASSPGLASHEQF,TRBJ2-1,NA,TRBV5-1
ASSTITANYGYT,TRBJ1-2,NA,TRBV5-4
ASRIGTYEQY,TRBJ2-7,NA,TRBV5-1